These 7 T cell receptor beta chains were sequenced from one sample in a study of blood T cell repertoires in COVID-19 (dated by TCRdb to the early 2020s). To prepare the library, the immunoSEQ multiplex PCR assay was applied. TCRdb limited this immuneACCESS table to in-frame rearrangements with V and J called. A share of clones is missing; checked studies link under half to unresolved V genes, and the rest is unexplained. The sample table shows tens of thousands of clones, and just over 85% are seen once. The ten largest account for 14% of the sample. The source material was peripheral blood. These receptors were obtained from a man aged 70-80 years with acute or convalescent COVID-19.

This clone was seen once. The chain uses TRBV28 and TRBJ1-5; TRBD1 might be the D (5 bases). The V gene's germline CDR1 is MDHEN and CDR2 SYDVKM. The CDR3 spans 14 residues. V was clipped by 2 bases and J by 4 bases, with 9 bases between them. The CDR3 sequence: CASSLVRGNQPQHF. DNA of the CDR3: TGTGCCAGCAGTTTAGTACGGGGGAATCAGCCCCAGCATTTT.

The chain carries TRBV27 and TRBJ1-5, with 10 bases aligning to TRBD1. In germline, CDR1 is MNHEY, CDR2 SMNVEV (reference sequence). With 6 bases clipped from V and 4 bases from J, the junction kept 6 bases outside the gene matches. This CDR3 has 15 amino acids. CDR3 sequence (DNA): TGTGCCAGCAGACCTTGGACAGGGGGGAATCAGCCCCAGCATTTT. Translated, it gives CASRPWTGGNQPQHF.

This clone appeared a single time. This sequence joins TRBV5-5 and TRBJ1-1; perhaps TRBD1 as D (5 bases). Trimming stripped 2 bases from V and 2 bases from J, with 13 bases between. This CDR3 spans 15 amino acids. In germline, CDR1 is SGHKS, CDR2 YYEKEE (reference sequence). CDR3 sequence (DNA): TGTGCCAGCAGCTTATGGACAACCGTAAACACTGAAGCTTTCTTT. It yields the protein CASSLWTTVNTEAFF. Full variable domain (outside the CDR3, taken from reference TRBV5-5 and TRBJ1-1): DAGVTQSPTHLIKTRGQQVTLRCSPISGHKSVSWYQQVLGQGPQFIFQYYEKEERGRGNFPDRFSARQFPNYSSELNVNALLLGDSALYLCASSLWTTVNTEAFFGQGTRLTVV.

V and J are TRBV18 and TRBJ1-6; D is unresolved. Germline V gene sequence: CDR1 KGHSH, CDR2 LQKENI. The CDR3 contains 14 residues. Trimming took off 4 bases at V and 7 bases at J, with 11 bases between the two ends. The CDR3 protein is CASSQEGPNSPLHF. The CDR3 nucleotides read TGTGCCAGCTCACAGGAGGGTCCAAATTCACCCCTCCACTTT.

The rearrangement uses TRBV4-3 and TRBJ2-1; 9 bases are a match to TRBD1. J lost 2 bases, V lost 4 bases, and 0 bases had no gene match. Germline V gene sequence: CDR1 LGHNA, CDR2 YSLEER. This CDR3 has 14 amino acids. CDR3 loop: CASSRTGAYNEQFF. DNA for the CDR3: TGCGCCAGCAGCCGGACAGGGGCCTACAATGAGCAGTTCTTC.

This chain links TRBV19 with TRBJ2-6; possibly TRBD1 for D (5 bases). The CDR3 contains 21 residues. CDR1 LNHDA and CDR2 SQIVND come from the germline V gene (reference sequence). V lost 5 bases, J lost 0 bases, and 26 bases lay in between. The DNA for the CDR3 is TGTGCCAGTAGTCAAACGACAGCCTGGGCCCGGGCATACTCTGGGGCCAACGTCCTGACTTTC. Translating gives CASSQTTAWARAYSGANVLTF.

This clone appeared once. This sequence joins TRBV18 and TRBJ2-5, with 8 bases fitting TRBD2. J lost 5 bases, V lost 3 bases, and 5 bases had no gene match. Germline CDR1 reads KGHSH; CDR2 reads LQKENI. The CDR3 has 14 amino acids. The CDR3, as DNA: TGTGCCAGCTCACCCGGACTAGCTCGGGAGACCCAGTACTTC. Translated: CASSPGLARETQYF.